The 10 T cell receptor beta chains presented below share a single source sample, sequenced in a study of T cells in localized non-small cell lung cancer. Assay used: immunoSEQ multiplex PCR; TCRdb lists only in-frame clones, some missing. This repertoire shows about 1,400 clones, approximately 25% found once; its top ten account for roughly 7.7%. The source material was normal lung tissue next to the tumor, sampled before any cancer treatment. These receptors were collected from a man aged 18 to 49 with stage II lung adenocarcinoma.

V is TRBV6-8 and J is TRBJ2-3, with a possible D match to TRBD1 (5 bases). V was shortened by 5 bases and J by 6 bases, with 18 bases between the two germline ends. The CDR3 consists of 15 residues. Germline CDR1 and CDR2: MNHGY and SAAAGT. The CDR3 DNA reads TGTGCCAGCAGTACGGACAATCTTTGGGTGGATACGCAGTATTTT. This gives the protein CASSTDNLWVDTQYF.

This clone was seen a handful of times. The chain combines TRBV12-5 with TRBJ2-7; TRBD2 matches at 8 bases. The CDR3 extends over 14 amino acids. CDR1 and CDR2 from the germline V gene are LGHNT and FRNRAP. The CDR3 protein is CASTPAGGAGEQYF. The CDR3 nucleotides read TGTGCCAGCACTCCGGCCGGGGGGGCAGGGGAGCAGTACTTC.

The CDR3 reads CAWRGTGTTGELFF. CDR3 nucleotide sequence: TGTGCCTGGAGGGGAACAGGGACGACCGGGGAGCTGTTTTTT. The V and J genes are TRBV30 and TRBJ2-2; D might be TRBD1 (6 bases). Trimming removed 3 bases at V and 5 bases at J, with 13 bases between. The germline V gene has CDR1 GTSNPN and CDR2 SVGIG (reference sequence). The CDR3 runs to 14 residues.

Only a few counts were recorded for this clone. V and J are TRBV11-3 and TRBJ2-7, with D possibly TRBD1 on 6 matching bases. The CDR3 is made up of 16 amino acids. V was clipped by 3 bases and J by 0 bases, with 15 bases between them. Germline values: CDR1 SGHNT, CDR2 YENEEA. CDR3 loop: CASSFGTWGPSYEQYF. In nucleotides, the CDR3 is TGTGCCAGCAGCTTTGGGACGTGGGGGCCCTCCTACGAGCAGTACTTC.

The chain employs TRBV18 and TRBJ1-1; weak D call: TRBD1 (5 bases). Germline CDR1 and CDR2: KGHSH and LQKENI. CDR3 length: 16 residues. V shed 3 bases and J shed 6 bases, with 20 bases lying between them. The DNA of the CDR3 is TGTGCCAGCTCACCTCTTGGGGGGTCCCGAGACGCTGAAGCTTTCTTT. This translates into CASSPLGGSRDAEAFF.

The V and J genes are TRBV5-1 and TRBJ1-2; D unclear. Trimming cost V 2 bases and J 0 bases, with 8 bases left between them. Germline loops: CDR1 SGHRS, CDR2 YFSETQ. The CDR3 is 14 residues long. The CDR3 here is CASSLEGTNYGYTF. The CDR3 DNA is TGCGCCAGCAGCTTAGAGGGAACTAACTATGGCTACACCTTC.

The rearrangement uses TRBV6-1 and TRBJ2-5, with a possible D match to TRBD1 (7 bases). The germline CDR1 and CDR2 sequences are MNHNS and SASEGT. The ends were cut back, 1 base at V and 2 bases at J, with 11 bases in the middle. This CDR3 is built from 15 residues. The CDR3 DNA is TGTGCCAGCAGTGAAGACCCAGGGGGGCAAGAGACCCAGTACTTC. It translates to CASSEDPGGQETQYF.

The chain couples TRBV5-1 to TRBJ2-6; 8 positions agree with TRBD1. Germline lookup yields CDR1 SGHRS and CDR2 YFSETQ. Trimming at V came to 7 bases and at J to 2 bases, leaving 5 bases not matched to a gene. The CDR3 loop spans 15 amino acids. In DNA form, the CDR3 reads TGCGCCAGCCGGGACAGGCTTGCTGGGGCCAACGTCCTGACTTTC. This gives the protein CASRDRLAGANVLTF.

The chain joins TRBV6-8 to TRBJ1-3, with D unclear. Trimming took 10 bases from V and 2 from J, leaving 12 bases between them. Germline V CDR1 and CDR2: MNHGY, SAAAGT. This CDR3 has 13 residues. The CDR3 DNA is TGTGCCACTCGGGCCGGAGCTGGAAACACCATATATTTT. Translating it yields CATRAGAGNTIYF.

In its sample, this clone was seen a few times. The chain is built from TRBV28 and TRBJ2-2, with D hard to call. The CDR3 has 13 residues. CDR1 and CDR2 from the germline V gene are MDHEN and SYDVKM. V was cut by 3 bases and J by 5 bases, with 7 bases left in between. CDR3 sequence reads: CASSLGITGELFF. Written as DNA, the CDR3 is TGTGCCAGCAGTTTGGGGATTACCGGGGAGCTGTTTTTT. The variable domain in full, with the rest retrieved from reference TRBV28 and TRBJ2-2, is DVKVTQSSRYLVKRTGEKVFLECVQDMDHENMFWYRQDPGLGLRLIYFSYDVKMKEKGDIPEGYSVSREKKERFSLILESASTNQTSMYLCASSLGITGELFFGEGSRLTVL.